Following are 5 T cell receptor beta chains from one sample sequenced in a study of response to subunit inactivated influenza vaccine. A single record per CDR3 protein comes from TCRdb applying MiXCR to the RT-PCR reads. The repertoire holds roughly 190,000 distinct CDR3 sequences, with 13% to 15% as singletons. The material was CD8+ T cells sorted from PBMCs, obtained less than 6 days after vaccination. Receptor source: a man over 45 who received an inactivated influenza vaccine.

In this sample, this clonotype turned up a few times. The chain links TRBV19 to TRBJ1-5, with D uncertain. This CDR3 is 13 amino acids long. V was cut by 5 bases and J by 6 bases, with 11 bases left in between. CDR1 is LNHDA and CDR2 is SQIVND in the germline V gene (reference sequence). CDR3 residues: CASSPLAGQPQHF. The CDR3 DNA reads as TGTGCCAGTAGTCCGCTAGCTGGTCAGCCCCAGCATTTT.

DNA of the CDR3: TGTGCCAGCAGTTTAGATGGACTAGTTAACAATGAGCAGTTCTTC. Its translation is CASSLDGLVNNEQFF. This chain uses TRBV12-3 or TRBV12-4 with TRBJ2-1; 7 bases map to TRBD2. The CDR3 has 15 amino acids. J was trimmed by 5 bases and V by 1 base; bases with no gene match: 5.

This clonotype was detected a few times. The gene calls are TRBV7-2 and TRBJ2-1, with 7 nucleotides matching TRBD2. The CDR3 length is 17 residues. Germline V gene lookup returns CDR1 SGHTA and CDR2 FQGNSA. V trimming: 1 base; J trimming: 10 bases; junction bases outside the gene matches: 16. The CDR3 DNA reads TGTGCCAGCAGCTTAGGGGGTCGGCTAGCGGTCCTGGGGGAGCAGTTCTTC. It translates to CASSLGGRLAVLGEQFF.

CDR3 amino acids: CASSGALGLADNEQFF. CDR3 DNA: TGCGCCAGCAGTGGGGCCTTGGGACTAGCGGACAATGAGCAGTTCTTC. The rearrangement uses TRBV10-2 and TRBJ2-1; 11 nucleotides match TRBD2. Trimming cost V 4 bases and J 5 bases; bases outside gene matches: 7. The germline CDR1 and CDR2 sequences are WSHSY and SAAADI. The CDR3 consists of 16 residues.

This clonotype was found many times. The V and J genes are TRBV28 and TRBJ2-1; 11 bases are a match to TRBD2. V dropped 3 bases and J dropped 1; count of bases not matched to a gene: 2. In germline, CDR1 is MDHEN, CDR2 SYDVKM. The CDR3 consists of 16 residues. The CDR3 DNA reads TGTGCCAGCAGTTTTCTAGCGGGAGGTTCCTACAATGAGCAGTTCTTC. It yields the protein CASSFLAGGSYNEQFF.